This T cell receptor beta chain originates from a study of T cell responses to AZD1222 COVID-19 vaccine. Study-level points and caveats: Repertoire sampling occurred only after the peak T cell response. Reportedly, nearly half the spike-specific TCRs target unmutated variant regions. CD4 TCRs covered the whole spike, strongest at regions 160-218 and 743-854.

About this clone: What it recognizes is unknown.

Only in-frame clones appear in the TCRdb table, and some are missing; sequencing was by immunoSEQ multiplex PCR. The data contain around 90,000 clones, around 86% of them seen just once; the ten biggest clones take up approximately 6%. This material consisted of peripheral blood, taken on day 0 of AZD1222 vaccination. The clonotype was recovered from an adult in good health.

This CDR3 is CASTRDRGSNQPQHF. Written as DNA, the CDR3 is TGTGCCAGTACCCGGGACAGGGGGAGCAATCAGCCCCAGCATTTT. The chain combines TRBV19 with TRBJ1-5; 11 bases are a match to TRBD1. In germline, CDR1 is LNHDA, CDR2 SQIVND (reference sequence). The CDR3 covers 15 residues. J gave up 1 base and V 7 bases, and 3 bases lay outside the gene matches.